The subject of this entry is one T cell receptor beta chain. The antigen is not known. Per the authors' pipeline: A distant-metastasis classifier for papillary thyroid cancer was built using CDR3 differences across clinicopathological groups. Using MiXCR, TCRdb reanalyzed the PCR reads. Here the V and J calls rest on TCRdb's processing, not on the authors' analysis. The sample records around 13,000 clones, 12% being singletons. V was pared by 6 bases and J by 6 bases, with 12 bases of the junction left unmatched. The CDR3 extends over 15 amino acids. Germline values: CDR1 MNHNS, CDR2 SASEGT. Every patient was untreated before thyroid surgery. This entry is derived from a study of metastatic and nonmetastatic thyroid tumors. Study-wide background: Both malignant and benign thyroid patients supplied peripheral blood and tumor or nodule tissue samples, across which the repertoires of these patients were then compared.

Notes on the study in general: The study reportedly found significantly higher TCR beta diversity in malignant thyroid tumors than benign nodules, in blood and tumor.

The sequence came from a female donor with papillary thyroid cancer or a benign thyroid nodule (not recorded which). Some clones in this sample may be carry-over from other donors' samples. The sequenced material came from blood. The gene calls are TRBV6-1 and TRBJ2-3; 7 positions match TRBD2. The CDR3 DNA sequence: TGTGCCAGCAGGACCGAGTGGGGGGGACTGGATACGCAGTATTTT. Amino acid sequence: CASRTEWGGLDTQYF.